This T cell receptor (beta chain) was obtained from a study of T cells in tuberculosis. Findings and limits, study-wide: The stringent gate may have excluded weak CD1B-GMM tetramer binders.

Sorting used thawed, overnight-rested PBMC stained with anti-CD3, a viability dye and GMM-loaded CD1B tetramer. C32 glucose monomycolate from Rhodococcus equi was loaded onto the CD1B tetramers. Profiling relied on immunoSEQ multiplex PCR, and the TCRdb table lists in-frame clones only, not all of them. The data show 55,000 to 70,000 clones, about 86% seen once. CDR3 size: 12 residues. The germline V gene has CDR1 SGHNT and CDR2 YENEEA. The V end was cut by 5 bases, the J end by 4 bases, with 7 bases between. Sample: CD1b-GMM tetramer-negative cells sorted from PBMCs. This receptor was obtained from an adult woman with latent tuberculosis. This chain connects TRBV11-3 to TRBJ2-3; unclear D gene. The DNA of the CDR3 is TGTGCCAGCAGCGTTATCGCAGATACGCAGTATTTT. Translating it yields CASSVIADTQYF.